One and the same sample provided the 16 T cell receptor beta chains below, sequenced in a study of OX40 agonist ivuxolimab in advanced cancers. TCRdb keeps only in-frame clones here, not all; method: immunoSEQ multiplex PCR. Found here are over 70,000 clones, around 90% of them singletons; the top ten hold approximately 7.4%. The input for sequencing was CD4+ or CD8+ T cells sorted from blood, taken in a trial of the OX40 agonist ivuxolimab. Every receptor here comes from an adult with an advanced solid tumor such as melanoma, head and neck, liver or kidney cancer.

This chain uses TRBV9 with TRBJ2-3, with D possibly matching TRBD1 (5 bases). Germline assignment: CDR1 SGDLS and CDR2 YYNGEE. V dropped 3 bases and J dropped 4 bases, with 15 bases sitting between them. The CDR3 has 15 amino acids. The CDR3 coding sequence is TGTGCCAGCAGCGAAGGACACGTAAGCTCAGATACGCAGTATTTT. Encoded protein: CASSEGHVSSDTQYF.

V is TRBV5-1 and J is TRBJ2-1; D possibly corresponds to TRBD2 (6 bases). Trimming took 0 bases from V and 10 from J, leaving 17 bases between them. The germline CDR1 and CDR2 sequences are SGHRS and YFSETQ. CDR3 length: 15 amino acids. CDR3 nucleotides: TGCGCCAGCAGCTTGGCCCGCTCTAGCGAATACGAGCAGTTCTTC. It encodes CASSLARSSEYEQFF.

The chain joins TRBV19 to TRBJ2-1, with 8 positions matching TRBD1. The CDR3 consists of 15 residues. The ends lost 2 bases at V and 6 bases at J; junction bases unmatched: 6. CDR1 LNHDA and CDR2 SQIVND come from the germline V gene (reference sequence). The CDR3 is CASSIYQGAANEQFF. CDR3 sequence (DNA): TGTGCCAGTAGTATATACCAGGGGGCGGCCAATGAGCAGTTCTTC. The entire variable domain, with the rest obtained from reference TRBV19 and TRBJ2-1, is as follows: DGGITQSPKYLFRKEGQNVTLSCEQNLNHDAMYWYRQDPGQGLRLIYYSQIVNDFQKGDIAEGYSVSREKKESFPLTVTSAQKNPTAFYLCASSIYQGAANEQFFGPGTRLTVL.

This clone was counted once. The chain employs TRBV5-1 and TRBJ2-5; the D gene is possibly TRBD2 (7 bases). The V gene's germline CDR1 is SGHRS and CDR2 YFSETQ. With 0 bases removed from V and 4 bases from J, the gap between germline ends came to 16 bases. The CDR3 sequence is 16 residues long. The CDR3 loop reads CASSLAGGGRGETQYF. DNA of the CDR3: TGCGCCAGCAGCTTGGCGGGAGGTGGCAGGGGAGAGACCCAGTACTTC.

The chain links TRBV7-3 to TRBJ2-2; unclear D gene. V gave up 2 bases and J gave up 6 bases, with 7 bases separating them. The CDR3 totals 13 residues. In germline, CDR1 is SGHTA, CDR2 FQGTGA. This CDR3 reads CASSLSGSGELFF. The CDR3 DNA is TGTGCCAGCAGCTTATCTGGGTCCGGGGAGCTGTTTTTT.

As concerns this clone: This sample also contains other DNA sequences that code for the same CDR3. This sequence joins TRBV27 and TRBJ2-7, with D unclear. From germline, CDR1 is MNHEY and CDR2 SMNVEV (reference sequence). The CDR3 spans 13 residues. The ends were cut back, 4 bases at V and 1 base at J, with 8 bases in the middle. The CDR3 coding sequence is TGTGCCAGCAGTTCCGGCAGTTCCTACGAGCAGTACTTC. It encodes CASSSGSSYEQYF.

The chain carries TRBV27 and TRBJ2-7; 12 nucleotides match TRBD1. Germline CDR1 and CDR2: MNHEY and SMNVEV (reference sequence). The V segment lost 4 bases and the J segment 3 bases; nucleotides outside the gene matches: 13. The CDR3 length is 18 residues. CDR3 protein: CASSSLLAGTGGFYEQYF. CDR3 DNA: TGTGCCAGCAGTTCCCTACTTGCCGGGACAGGGGGCTTCTACGAGCAGTACTTC.

The chain joins TRBV29-1 to TRBJ2-5, with D possibly being TRBD2 (7 bases). The CDR3 totals 13 residues. Germline CDR1 reads SQVTM; CDR2 reads ANQGSEA. The germline V and J ends were trimmed by 3 bases and 2 bases, with 10 bases remaining between them. The CDR3 spells CSVDGRGQETQYF. The DNA for the CDR3 is TGCAGCGTTGATGGGAGGGGGCAAGAGACCCAGTACTTC.

The V and J genes are TRBV5-1 and TRBJ2-1; D possibly corresponds to TRBD2 (5 bases). V was shortened by 6 bases and J by 4 bases, with 11 bases between the two germline ends. CDR1 and CDR2 from the germline V gene are SGHRS and YFSETQ. The CDR3 runs to 13 residues. CDR3 sequence: CASTPEGYNEQFF. CDR3 bases: TGCGCCAGCACCCCTGAGGGATACAATGAGCAGTTCTTC.

This chain joins TRBV6-1 and TRBJ1-2, with 9 nucleotides matching TRBD1. CDR3 length: 14 residues. V shed 4 bases, J shed 5 bases, and the junction held 5 bases outside the gene matches. Germline V gives CDR1 MNHNS, CDR2 SASEGT. The CDR3: CASSARDREYGYTF. CDR3 nucleotide sequence: TGTGCCAGCAGTGCCCGGGACAGGGAGTATGGCTACACCTTC.

The chain carries TRBV10-3 and TRBJ2-1, with 9 bases identical to TRBD1. After removal of 3 bases from V and 4 bases from J, the junction contained 7 bases not matched to a gene. Germline-derived CDR1 and CDR2 are ENHRY and SYGVKD. The CDR3 consists of 16 residues. The CDR3 DNA sequence: TGTGCCATCAGTGACCCGGGACAGGGAACGTACAATGAGCAGTTCTTC. Translation: CAISDPGQGTYNEQFF.

The rearrangement uses TRBV9 and TRBJ2-1, with D unresolved. The V gene's germline CDR1 is SGDLS and CDR2 YYNGEE. Deletions cut 4 bases from V and 6 bases from J, with 5 bases between. The CDR3 spans 11 residues. CDR3 bases: TGTGCCAGCAGCCTCTCCAATGAGCAGTTCTTC. It yields the protein CASSLSNEQFF.

This clone was found a few times. The chain couples TRBV6-1 to TRBJ2-7; TRBD2 matches at 8 bases. This CDR3 comprises 16 residues. V gave up 4 bases and J gave up 3 bases; unmatched junction bases: 11. Germline V gives CDR1 MNHNS, CDR2 SASEGT. The CDR3 loop is CASSVDETGLVYEQYF. CDR3 coding DNA: TGTGCCAGCAGTGTAGATGAAACGGGACTAGTCTACGAGCAGTACTTC.

The V gene is TRBV5-4, the J gene TRBJ2-3; D unclear. CDR1 SGHNT and CDR2 YYREEE come from the germline V gene (reference sequence). This CDR3 contains 11 residues. V was pared by 3 bases and J by 2 bases, with 1 base between. CDR3 loop: CASSSTDTQYF. CDR3 nucleotide sequence: TGTGCCAGCAGCTCCACAGATACGCAGTATTTT.

In the case of this clone: Other DNA sequences in the sample encode the same CDR3. The chain recombines TRBV6-5 with TRBJ1-1; the D is unclear. Germline CDR1 MNHEY, CDR2 SVGAGI. Trimming took 0 bases from V and 3 from J, leaving 8 bases between them. The CDR3 loop spans 14 amino acids. The DNA of the CDR3 is TGTGCCAGCAGTTACTCCCGAGGAGACACTGAAGCTTTCTTT. This gives the protein CASSYSRGDTEAFF.

The V and J genes are TRBV2 and TRBJ2-7, with D uncertain. The V end was cut by 7 bases, the J end by 0 bases, with 10 bases between. The CDR3 consists of 13 residues. CDR1 and CDR2 (germline): SNHLY, FYNNEI. The CDR3 nucleotides are TGTGCCAGCAAGGCAGTTTCCTCCTACGAGCAGTACTTC. Its protein product is CASKAVSSYEQYF.